This TCR beta chain is drawn from a study of blood T cell repertoires in COVID-19 (TCRdb year 2020). About the full investigation: Collaborator samples came from the United States, Italy and Spain and covered acute and convalescent phases of COVID-19. Subjects who had been exposed to COVID-19, were actively infected with it, or had recovered from it provided the deeply sampled blood TCRbeta repertoires that made up the dataset. Where available, HLA class I and class II types were taken from metadata supplied by the sample provider and were not determined by assay-based typing. The repertoires were released in a freely available public database intended as a resource for research on the immune response to SARS-CoV-2. Nearly every sample came with metadata listing a de-identified subject ID, COVID-19 status, age in years and sex. The prospective study material was composed of cDNA or gDNA derived from T cells, B-cell-depleted T cells, or PBMCs. Samples came from the ongoing ImmuneRACE study (first 160 participants) plus 1,254 subjects from 6 global collaborators.

The immunoSEQ Assay, a bias-controlled multiplex PCR, was used to amplify TCRbeta CDR3 regions from genomic DNA. On the authors' methods: The number of nucleated cells in each sample was estimated by amplification of reference gene primers within the assay. Sequence reads were collapsed and filtered to measure the absolute abundance of every unique TCRbeta CDR3 rearrangement. For each sample, productive Simpson clonality was calculated as the square root of Simpson's diversity index over productive rearrangements. This immuneACCESS table, as held by TCRdb, lists in-frame sequences with V and J called but not all clones. Of the missing ones, under half trace to an unresolved V gene in checked studies; the others have no known cause. V, J and clone size reflect that table, while D and trimming were determined from the DNA. For this sample there are 100,000 to 120,000 clones; over 75% appear just once. Jointly, the top ten make up about 4% of the sample.

Via the germline V gene, CDR1 is MDHEN and CDR2 SYDVKM. The CDR3 has 15 amino acids, counting the end cysteine and phenylalanine. Just the 45-base CDR3 DNA is kept, in frame starting at base 1. Cut back by 5 bases and 5 bases, the V and J ends lie 18 bases apart. Points on this clone: What antigen it recognizes has not been identified. Nothing much larger sits one base from this clone, and base qualities are not available.

Paper-wide results and their limitations: The amount of clinical and demographic metadata varied by source and participant and was provided uncurated.

Each collaborating institution followed its own protocols to collect whole blood in K2EDTA tubes. Collaborator samples were shipped for TCRbeta analysis as frozen whole blood, isolated PBMCs, or DNA extracted from either sample type. This receptor was taken from a woman in her 70s with acute or convalescent COVID-19. Source material: peripheral blood. This chain is built from TRBV28 and TRBJ1-1; the D gene is perhaps TRBD1, from 5 matching bases. The CDR3 corresponds to CASSPSRGLGTEAFF. The sequenced DNA: TGTGCCAGCAGTCCCTCAAGGGGACTGGGGACTGAAGCTTTCTTT.